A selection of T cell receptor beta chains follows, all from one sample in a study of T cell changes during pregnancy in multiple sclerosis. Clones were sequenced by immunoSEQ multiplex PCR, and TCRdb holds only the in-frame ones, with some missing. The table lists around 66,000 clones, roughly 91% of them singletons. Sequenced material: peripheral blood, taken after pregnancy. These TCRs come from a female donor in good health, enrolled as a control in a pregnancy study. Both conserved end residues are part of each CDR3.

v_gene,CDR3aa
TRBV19,CATKQGNYGYTF
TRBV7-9,CASSLAGTYRDAHEQYF
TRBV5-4,CASSLGGVPEAFF
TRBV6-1,CASSKSQNNEQFF
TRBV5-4,CASSFDSSHEQYF
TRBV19,CASSIGRGNFYEQYF
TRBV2,CASSEAQGYSYEQYF
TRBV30,CARGEGYGYTF
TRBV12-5,CASGRTSGGQAYNEQFF
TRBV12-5,CASGLVSGFTGELFF
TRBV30,CAWSVLWTGGYTF
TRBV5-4,CASSEGGRGNVSPLHF
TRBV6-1,CASQAGLNTEAFF
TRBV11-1,CASSPTGQASSYNEQFF
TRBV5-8,CASSLERGASFWNGYTF
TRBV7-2,CASSTLAVNYGYTF
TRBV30,CAWTQGAGNTIYF
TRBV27,CASSLLATGTGQPQHF
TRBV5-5,CASSTLAGGGDTQYF
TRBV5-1,CASSKSGTGSSDTQYF
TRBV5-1,CASRSNLGQINTEAFF
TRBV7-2,CASSLAGGPVGEKLFF